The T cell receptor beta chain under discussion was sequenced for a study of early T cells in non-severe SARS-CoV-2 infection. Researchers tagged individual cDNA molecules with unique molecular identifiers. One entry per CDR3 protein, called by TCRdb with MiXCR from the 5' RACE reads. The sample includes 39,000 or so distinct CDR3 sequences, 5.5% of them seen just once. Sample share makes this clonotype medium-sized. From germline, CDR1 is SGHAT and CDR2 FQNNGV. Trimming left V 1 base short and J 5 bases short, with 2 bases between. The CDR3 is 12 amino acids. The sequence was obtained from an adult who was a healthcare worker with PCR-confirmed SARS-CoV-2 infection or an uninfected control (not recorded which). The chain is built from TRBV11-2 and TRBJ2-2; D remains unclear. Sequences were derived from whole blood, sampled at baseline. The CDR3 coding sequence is TGTGCCAGCAGCTTAGTAACCGGGGAGCTGTTTTTT. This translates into CASSLVTGELFF.